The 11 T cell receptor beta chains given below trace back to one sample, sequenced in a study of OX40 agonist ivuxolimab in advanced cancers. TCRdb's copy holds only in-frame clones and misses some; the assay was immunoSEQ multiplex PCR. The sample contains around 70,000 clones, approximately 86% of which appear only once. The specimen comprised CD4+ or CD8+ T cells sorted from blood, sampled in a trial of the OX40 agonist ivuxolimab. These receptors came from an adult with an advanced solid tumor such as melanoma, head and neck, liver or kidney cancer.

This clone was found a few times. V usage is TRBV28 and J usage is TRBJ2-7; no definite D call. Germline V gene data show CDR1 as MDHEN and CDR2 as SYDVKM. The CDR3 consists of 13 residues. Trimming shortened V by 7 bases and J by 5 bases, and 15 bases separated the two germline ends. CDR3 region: CASKEPEGDEQYF. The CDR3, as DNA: TGTGCCAGCAAGGAACCCGAAGGCGACGAGCAGTACTTC.

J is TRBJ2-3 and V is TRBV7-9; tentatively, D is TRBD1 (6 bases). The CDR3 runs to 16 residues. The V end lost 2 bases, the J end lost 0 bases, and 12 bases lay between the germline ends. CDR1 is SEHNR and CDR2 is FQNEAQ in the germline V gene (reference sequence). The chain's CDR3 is CASSLSTGPSTDTQYF. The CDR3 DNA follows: TGTGCCAGCAGCTTATCGACAGGCCCTAGCACAGATACGCAGTATTTT.

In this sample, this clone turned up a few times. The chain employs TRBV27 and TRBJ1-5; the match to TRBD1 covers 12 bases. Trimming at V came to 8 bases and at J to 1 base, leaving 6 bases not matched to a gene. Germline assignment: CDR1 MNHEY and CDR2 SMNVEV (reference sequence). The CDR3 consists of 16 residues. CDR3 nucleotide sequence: TGTGCCAGCCGGGACAGGGGGCAAGGCAGCAATCAGCCCCAGCATTTT. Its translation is CASRDRGQGSNQPQHF.

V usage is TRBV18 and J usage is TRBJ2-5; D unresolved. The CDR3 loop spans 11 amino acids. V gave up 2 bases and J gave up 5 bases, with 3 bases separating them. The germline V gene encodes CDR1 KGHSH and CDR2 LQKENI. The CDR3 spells CASSPEETQYF. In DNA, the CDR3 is TGTGCCAGCTCACCAGAGGAGACCCAGTACTTC.

The CDR3 bases are TGTGCCAGCAGCCCCACGGGGGACAGTAACACCGGGGAGCTGTTTTTT. This sequence encodes CASSPTGDSNTGELFF. The chain carries TRBV4-2 and TRBJ2-2; tentatively, D is TRBD1 (7 bases). Trimming cost V 4 bases and J 2 bases, with 14 bases left between them. The CDR3 is made up of 16 amino acids. Germline CDR1 is LGHNA and CDR2 is YNFKEQ.

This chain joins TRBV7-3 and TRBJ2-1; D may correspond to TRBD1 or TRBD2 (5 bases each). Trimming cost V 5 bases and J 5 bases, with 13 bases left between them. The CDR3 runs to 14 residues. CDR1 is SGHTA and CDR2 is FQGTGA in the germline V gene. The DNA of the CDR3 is TGTGCCAGCAGCCGGGACCGCAAGGACAATGAGCAGTTCTTC. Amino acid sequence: CASSRDRKDNEQFF.

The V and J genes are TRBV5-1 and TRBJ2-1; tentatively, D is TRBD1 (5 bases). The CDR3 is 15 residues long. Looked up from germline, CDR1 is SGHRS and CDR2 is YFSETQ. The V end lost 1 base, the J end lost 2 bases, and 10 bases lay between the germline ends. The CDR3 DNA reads TGCGCCAGCAGCTTGCTCCAGGGAACCTACAATGAGCAGTTCTTC. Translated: CASSLLQGTYNEQFF.

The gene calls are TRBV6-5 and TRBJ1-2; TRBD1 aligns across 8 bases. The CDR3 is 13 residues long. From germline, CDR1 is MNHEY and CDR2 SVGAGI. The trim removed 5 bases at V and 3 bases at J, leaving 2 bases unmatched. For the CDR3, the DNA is TGTGCCAGCAGTACGGACAGGGACTATGGCTACACCTTC. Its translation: CASSTDRDYGYTF.

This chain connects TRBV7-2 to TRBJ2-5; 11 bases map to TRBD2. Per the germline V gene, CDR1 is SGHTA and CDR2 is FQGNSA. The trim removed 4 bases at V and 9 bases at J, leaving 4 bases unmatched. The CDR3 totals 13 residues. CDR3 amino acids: CASSSVAGGPQYF. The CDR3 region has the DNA TGTGCCAGCAGCTCCGTAGCGGGGGGGCCCCAGTACTTC. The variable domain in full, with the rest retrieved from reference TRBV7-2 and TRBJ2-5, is GAGVSQSPSNKVTEKGKDVELRCDPISGHTALYWYRQSLGQGLEFLIYFQGNSAPDKSGLPSDRFSAERTGGSVSTLTIQRTQQEDSAVYLCASSSVAGGPQYFGPGTRLLVL.

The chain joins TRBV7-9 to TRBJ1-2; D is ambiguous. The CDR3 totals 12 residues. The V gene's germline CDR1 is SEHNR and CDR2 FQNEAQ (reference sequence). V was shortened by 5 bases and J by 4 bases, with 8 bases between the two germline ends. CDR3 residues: CASSRTGYGYTF. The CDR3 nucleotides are TGTGCCAGCAGCAGGACCGGCTATGGCTACACCTTC.

The CDR3 DNA sequence: TGTGCCAGCAGCCACGCCAGGGGCGACGGCTACACCTTC. Translation: CASSHARGDGYTF. The chain has TRBV14 and TRBJ1-2; perhaps TRBD1 as D (6 bases). V was shortened by 3 bases and J by 8 bases, with 13 bases between the two germline ends. CDR1 is SGHDN, CDR2 FVKESK, per germline. CDR3 size: 13 residues.